This T cell receptor beta chain was sequenced for a study of CD8+ T cells in alopecia areata. For the study at large: Spontaneous alopecia affected the 6-12-month-old C3H/HeJ graft donors, whose skin was transplanted to roughly 7-11-week-old female C3H/HeJ mice.

In each case, RNA was isolated and then reverse transcribed into cDNA as the sequencing template. Clones were sequenced by immunoSEQ multiplex PCR, and TCRdb holds only the in-frame ones, with some missing. This record lists some 6,500 clones, none seen once only, and the top ten clones contain approximately 32%. J was trimmed by 0 bases and V by 5 bases; bases with no gene match: 2. The CDR3 has 15 residues. Germline CDR1 reads NNHDY; CDR2 reads SYVADS. The authors sorted pooled cutaneous lymph node cells using CD4, CD8alpha, NKG2D, NKG2ACE and other markers. This clone was counted many times. Germline and genes here are mouse. The read falls 4 residues short of the CDR3 end, and the missing part is taken from the germline J gene.

The sample was CD8+ T cells sorted from a lymph node. The sequence derives from a C3H/HeJ mouse with alopecia areata. Strain haplotype (MHC): H2-k. The chain combines TRBV13-3 with TRBJ2-2, with TRBD2 matching 9 bases. The covered CDR3 bases are TGTGCCAGCAGGGACTGGGGTCCAAACACCGGG. Amino acids: CASRDWGPNTG. The full CDR3 protein reads CASRDWGPNTGQLYF.